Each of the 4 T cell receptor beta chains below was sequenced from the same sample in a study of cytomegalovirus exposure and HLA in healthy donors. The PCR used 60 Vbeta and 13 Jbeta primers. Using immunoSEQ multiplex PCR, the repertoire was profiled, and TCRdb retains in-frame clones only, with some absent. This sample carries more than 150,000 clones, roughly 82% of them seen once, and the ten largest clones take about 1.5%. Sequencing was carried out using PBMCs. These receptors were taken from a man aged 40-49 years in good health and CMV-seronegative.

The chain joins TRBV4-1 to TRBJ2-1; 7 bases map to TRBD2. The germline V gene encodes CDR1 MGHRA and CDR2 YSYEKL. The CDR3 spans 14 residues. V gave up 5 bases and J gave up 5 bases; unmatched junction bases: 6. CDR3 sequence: CASSEGLADNEQFF. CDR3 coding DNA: TGCGCCAGCAGCGAGGGGCTAGCGGACAATGAGCAGTTCTTC.

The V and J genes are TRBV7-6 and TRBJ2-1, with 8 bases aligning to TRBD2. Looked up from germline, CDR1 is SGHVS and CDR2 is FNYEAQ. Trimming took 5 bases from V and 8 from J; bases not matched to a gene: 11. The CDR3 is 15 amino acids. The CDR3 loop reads CASSPRGGGRDEQFF. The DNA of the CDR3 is TGTGCCAGCAGCCCGCGGGGCGGGGGGAGGGATGAGCAGTTCTTC. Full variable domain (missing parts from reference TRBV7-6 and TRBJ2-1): GAGVSQSPRYKVTKRGQDVALRCDPISGHVSLYWYRQALGQGPEFLTYFNYEAQQDKSGLPNDRFSAERPEGSISTLTIQRTEQRDSAMYRCASSPRGGGRDEQFFGPGTRLTVL.

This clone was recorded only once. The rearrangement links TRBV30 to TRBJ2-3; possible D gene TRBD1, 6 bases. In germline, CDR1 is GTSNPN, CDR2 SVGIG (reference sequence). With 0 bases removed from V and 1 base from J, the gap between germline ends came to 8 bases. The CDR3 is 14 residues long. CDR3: CAWSVQGGTDTQYF. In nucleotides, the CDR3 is TGTGCCTGGAGTGTACAGGGAGGCACAGATACGCAGTATTTT.

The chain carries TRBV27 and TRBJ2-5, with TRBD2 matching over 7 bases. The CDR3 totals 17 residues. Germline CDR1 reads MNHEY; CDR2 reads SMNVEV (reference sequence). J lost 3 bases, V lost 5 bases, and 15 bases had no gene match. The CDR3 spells CASSTLTSLALKETQYF. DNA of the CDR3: TGTGCCAGCAGTACCTTGACTAGCCTTGCGTTAAAAGAGACCCAGTACTTC.